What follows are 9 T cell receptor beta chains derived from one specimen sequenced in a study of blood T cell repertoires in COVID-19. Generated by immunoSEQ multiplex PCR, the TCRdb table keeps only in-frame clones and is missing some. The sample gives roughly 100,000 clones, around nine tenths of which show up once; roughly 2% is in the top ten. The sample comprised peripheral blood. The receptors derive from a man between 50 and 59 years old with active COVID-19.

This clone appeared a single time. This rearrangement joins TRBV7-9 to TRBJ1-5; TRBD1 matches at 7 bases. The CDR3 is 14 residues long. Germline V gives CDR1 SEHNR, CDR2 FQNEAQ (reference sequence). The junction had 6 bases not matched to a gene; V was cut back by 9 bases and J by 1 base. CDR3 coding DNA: TGTGCCAGTAGCCGGGACAGCAGCAATCAGCCCCAGCATTTT. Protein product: CASSRDSSNQPQHF.

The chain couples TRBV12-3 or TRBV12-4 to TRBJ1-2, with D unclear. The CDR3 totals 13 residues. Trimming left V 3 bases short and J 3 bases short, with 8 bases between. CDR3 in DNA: TGTGCCAGCAGTTTCGGCGGCCACTATGGCTACACCTTC. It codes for CASSFGGHYGYTF.

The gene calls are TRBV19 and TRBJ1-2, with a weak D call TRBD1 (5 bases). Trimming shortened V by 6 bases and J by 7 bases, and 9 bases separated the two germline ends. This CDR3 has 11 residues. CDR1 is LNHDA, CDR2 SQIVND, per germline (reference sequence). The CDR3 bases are TGTGCCAGTAGAGTCGGGGGTGGCTACACCTTC. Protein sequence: CASRVGGGYTF. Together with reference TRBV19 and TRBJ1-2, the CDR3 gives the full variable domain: DGGITQSPKYLFRKEGQNVTLSCEQNLNHDAMYWYRQDPGQGLRLIYYSQIVNDFQKGDIAEGYSVSREKKESFPLTVTSAQKNPTAFYLCASRVGGGYTFGSGTRLTVV.

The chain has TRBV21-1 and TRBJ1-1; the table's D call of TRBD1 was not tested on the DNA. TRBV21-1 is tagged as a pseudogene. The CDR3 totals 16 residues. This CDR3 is CASNDPTGGLNTEAFF. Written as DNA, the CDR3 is TGTGCCAGCAACGACCCCACAGGGGGCCTAAACACTGAAGCTTTCTTT.

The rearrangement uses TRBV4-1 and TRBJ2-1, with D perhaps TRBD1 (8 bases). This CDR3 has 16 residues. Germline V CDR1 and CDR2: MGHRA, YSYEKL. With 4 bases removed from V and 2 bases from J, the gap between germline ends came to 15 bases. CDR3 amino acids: CASSRGGQDPYNEQFF. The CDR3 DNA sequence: TGCGCCAGCAGCCGCGGGGGACAGGACCCCTACAATGAGCAGTTCTTC.

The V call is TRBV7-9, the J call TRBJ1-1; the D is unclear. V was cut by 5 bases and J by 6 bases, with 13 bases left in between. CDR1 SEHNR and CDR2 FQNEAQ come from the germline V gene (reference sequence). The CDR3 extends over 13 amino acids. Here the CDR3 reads CASSIQVQAEAFF. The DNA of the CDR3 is TGTGCCAGCAGCATTCAGGTTCAGGCTGAAGCTTTCTTT.

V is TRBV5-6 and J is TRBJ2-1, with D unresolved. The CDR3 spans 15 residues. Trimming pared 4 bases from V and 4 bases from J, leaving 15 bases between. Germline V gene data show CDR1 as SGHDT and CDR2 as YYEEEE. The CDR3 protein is CASSTRVKIYNEQFF. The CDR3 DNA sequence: TGTGCCAGCAGCACCCGGGTCAAGATTTACAATGAGCAGTTCTTC.

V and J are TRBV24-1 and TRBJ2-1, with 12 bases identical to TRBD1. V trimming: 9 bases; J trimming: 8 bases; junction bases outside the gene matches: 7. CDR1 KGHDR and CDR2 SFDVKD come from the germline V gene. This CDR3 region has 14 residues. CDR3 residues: CATAGTGGSDEQFF. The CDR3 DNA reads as TGTGCCACCGCCGGGACAGGGGGCTCCGATGAGCAGTTCTTC.

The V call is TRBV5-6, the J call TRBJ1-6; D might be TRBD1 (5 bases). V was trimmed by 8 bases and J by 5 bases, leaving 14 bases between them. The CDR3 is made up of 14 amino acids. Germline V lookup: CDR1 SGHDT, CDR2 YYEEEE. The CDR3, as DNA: TGTGCCAGAATATATCGGGGGGATAATTCACCCCTCCACTTT. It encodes CARIYRGDNSPLHF.